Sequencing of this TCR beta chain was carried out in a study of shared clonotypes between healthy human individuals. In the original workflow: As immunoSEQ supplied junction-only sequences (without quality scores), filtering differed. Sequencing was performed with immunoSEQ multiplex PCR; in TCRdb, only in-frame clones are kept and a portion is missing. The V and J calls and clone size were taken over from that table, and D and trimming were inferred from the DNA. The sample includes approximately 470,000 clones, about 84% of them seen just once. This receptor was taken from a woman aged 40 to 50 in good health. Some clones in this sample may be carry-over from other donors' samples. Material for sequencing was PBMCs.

The CDR3 loop reads CASSTYYEQYF. DNA of the CDR3: TGTGCCAGCAGTACATACTACGAGCAGTACTTC. V is TRBV27 and J is TRBJ2-7; D is ambiguous. Trimming pared 5 bases from V and 3 bases from J, leaving 5 bases between. CDR1 and CDR2 (germline): MNHEY, SMNVEV (reference sequence). The CDR3 covers 11 residues.